Following are 23 T cell receptor gamma chains from one sample sequenced in a study of gamma delta lymphoproliferative disorders and STAT genes. TCRdb re-called the multiplex PCR reads through CATT. The sample has just under 2,500 gamma-chain clones, roughly 19% seen once. PBMCs from patients and controls supplied the genomic DNA for sequencing. Input material: blood. The receptors come from a human donor with gamma-delta T-cell large granular lymphocyte leukemia.

This clone is labeled as medium-sized (0.01 to 0.1%). The chain carries TRGV10 and TRGJ1 or TRGJ2. Since TCRdb gives no J gene, matching the DNA to germline was used here to assign it. TRGV10 qualifies as an ORF whose function is uncertain. J was trimmed by 4 bases and V by 9 bases; bases with no gene match: 16. The CDR3 sequence is 15 residues long. The CDR3 loop reads CAACELKAGYYKKLF. CDR3 in DNA: TGTGCTGCGTGTGAATTGAAGGCGGGGTATTATAAGAAACTCTTT.

This clone was recorded a few times. Other DNA sequences of this sample code for an identical CDR3. The chain couples TRGV4 to TRGJ1 or TRGJ2. In the absence of a J gene in TCRdb, the DNA was matched to germline to assign it here. This CDR3 region has 12 residues. The trim removed 1 base at V and 7 bases at J, leaving 4 bases unmatched. Germline values: CDR1 EGSTGY, CDR2 YDSYTSSV. CDR3 nucleotide sequence: TGTGCCACCTGGGATGGATACTATAAGAAACTCTTT. Encoded protein: CATWDGYYKKLF.

The rearrangement links TRGV4 to TRGJP2. The J gene is absent in TCRdb and was assigned here via DNA matching to germline. The length of the CDR3 is 14 residues. The V segment lost 4 bases and the J segment 4 bases; nucleotides outside the gene matches: 6. In germline, CDR1 is EGSTGY, CDR2 YDSYTSSV. DNA for the CDR3: TGTGCCACCTGGGACCGAAATAGTGATTGGATCAAGACGTTT. This gives the protein CATWDRNSDWIKTF.

Concerning this clone: This sequence may be a read error, since a much larger clone differs from it by one base. The same CDR3 also results from other DNA sequences found in this sample. The chain employs TRGV10 and TRGJ1 or TRGJ2. Assignment of the J gene here rests on matching the DNA to germline, because TCRdb gives none. TRGV10 is an open reading frame, and its role is uncertain. The CDR3 runs to 10 residues. V dropped 11 bases and J dropped 10; count of bases not matched to a gene: 9. CDR3 loop: CAARPLKKLF. The CDR3 nucleotides are TGTGCTGCGCGCCCACTAAAGAAACTCTTT.

This clone is medium-sized. The chain recombines TRGV2 with TRGJ1 or TRGJ2. TCRdb supplies no J gene; here it was assigned by aligning the nucleotide sequence to germline. The CDR3 runs to 13 residues. Germline values: CDR1 EGSNGY, CDR2 YDSYNSKV. With 5 bases clipped from V and 0 bases from J, the junction kept 4 bases outside the gene matches. This CDR3 reads CATWASNYYKKLF. CDR3 in DNA: TGTGCCACCTGGGCCTCGAATTATTATAAGAAACTCTTT.

The genes are TRGV2 and TRGJP2. No J segment appears in TCRdb, so it was assigned here by matching the sequence to germline. This CDR3 has 17 residues. V trimming: 0 bases; J trimming: 2 bases; junction bases outside the gene matches: 9. The germline V gene has CDR1 EGSNGY and CDR2 YDSYNSKV. Written as DNA, the CDR3 is TGTGCCACCTGGGACGGGCGGGGAGGAAGTAGTGATTGGATCAAGACGTTT. Its translation is CATWDGRGGSSDWIKTF.

By share, this clone ranks as medium-sized. CDR3 residues: CATWDGKYTTGWFKIF. The CDR3 region has the DNA TGTGCCACCTGGGACGGCAAATATACCACTGGTTGGTTCAAGATATTT. J is TRGJP1 and V is TRGV2. The J gene, left out of TCRdb, was set here by checking the DNA against germline. The CDR3 totals 16 residues. Germline values: CDR1 EGSNGY, CDR2 YDSYNSKV. V lost 1 base and J lost 0; bases outside the gene matches: 5.

A few counts support this clone. The chain has TRGV9 and TRGJP. TCRdb supplies no J gene; here it was assigned by aligning the nucleotide sequence to germline. The junction had 8 bases not matched to a gene; V was cut back by 3 bases and J by 12 bases. CDR1 GITISATS and CDR2 ISYDGTV come from the germline V gene (reference sequence). There are 15 residues in the CDR3. CDR3 sequence (DNA): TGTGCCTTGTGGGAGTCCCGGGGGGGCAAAAAAATCAAGGTATTT. This translates into CALWESRGGKKIKVF.

This clone turned up a few times. The rearrangement uses TRGV5 and TRGJ1 or TRGJ2. TCRdb supplies no J gene; here it was assigned by aligning the nucleotide sequence to germline. The CDR3 loop spans 13 amino acids. With V trimmed by 3 bases and J by 3 bases, 5 bases remained unmatched. CDR1 VINAFY and CDR2 YDVSNSKD come from the germline V gene. CDR3 bases: TGTGCCACCTGGGACTCCGCTTATTATAAGAAACTCTTT. Its protein product is CATWDSAYYKKLF.

This chain joins TRGV9 and TRGJ1 or TRGJ2. The J gene, left out of TCRdb, was set here by checking the DNA against germline. CDR1 is GITISATS and CDR2 is ISYDGTV in the germline V gene (reference sequence). V trimming: 2 bases; J trimming: 7 bases; junction bases outside the gene matches: 5. The CDR3 has 12 residues. CDR3 in DNA: TGTGCCTTGTGGGAGGGGTACTATAAGAAACTCTTT. This encodes CALWEGYYKKLF.

In its sample, this clone was seen a few times. A much larger clone differs by one base, so this may be a read error. This sample includes further DNA sequences coding for the same CDR3. V and J are TRGV9 and TRGJP. TCRdb offers no J gene call, so here the DNA was matched to germline to obtain one. This CDR3 region has 17 residues. J gave up 5 bases and V 2 bases, and 6 bases lay outside the gene matches. Germline values: CDR1 GITISATS, CDR2 ISYDGTV (reference sequence). The CDR3 region has the DNA TGTGCCTTGTGGGAGGAAATTAAAGAGTTGGGCAAAAAAATCAAGGTATTT. Protein: CALWEEIKELGKKIKVF.

This clone was seen only a few times. Within the sample, other DNA sequences also encode this same CDR3. The rearrangement links TRGV8 to TRGJ1 or TRGJ2. No J gene was available from TCRdb, and it was assigned here by a germline match of the DNA. Germline loops: CDR1 VENAVY, CDR2 YDSYNSRV. The CDR3 covers 12 residues. J was trimmed by 3 bases and V by 5 bases; bases with no gene match: 4. This chain's CDR3 is CATWGSYYKKLF. CDR3 coding DNA: TGTGCCACCTGGGGGTCTTATTATAAGAAACTCTTT.

Worth noting for this clone: Distinct nucleotide sequences in the sample also encode this CDR3. This chain joins TRGV4 and TRGJ1 or TRGJ2. Because TCRdb records no J gene, it was assigned here through a match of the DNA to germline. This CDR3 has 12 residues. The ends lost 3 bases at V and 7 bases at J; junction bases unmatched: 6. CDR1 and CDR2 (germline): EGSTGY, YDSYTSSV. As DNA, the CDR3 is TGTGCCACCTGGGATCGAGCATATAAGAAACTCTTT. Its translation is CATWDRAYKKLF.

The V call is TRGV8, the J call TRGJ1 or TRGJ2. TCRdb is silent on the J gene; assignment here came from matching the DNA to germline. The CDR3 has 15 amino acids. The germline CDR1 and CDR2 sequences are VENAVY and YDSYNSRV. V shed 5 bases and J 6 bases; nucleotides not matched to a gene: 16. The CDR3 spells CATWVGREVSYKKLF. In DNA form, the CDR3 reads TGTGCCACCTGGGTCGGGAGGGAGGTAAGTTATAAGAAACTCTTT.

This clone was recorded a few times. The CDR3: CATWKISQNYYKKLF. The CDR3 DNA sequence: TGTGCCACCTGGAAAATATCGCAAAATTATTATAAGAAACTCTTT. This chain uses TRGV2 with TRGJ1 or TRGJ2. TCRdb does not report a J gene; here it was assigned by matching the DNA to germline references. Germline V gene data show CDR1 as EGSNGY and CDR2 as YDSYNSKV. CDR3 length: 15 residues. Trimming cost V 6 bases and J 1 base; bases outside gene matches: 12.

This clone is deemed medium-sized (0.01 to 0.1%). The CDR3 nucleotides read TGTGCCACCTGGGATAGGCAAGGATATTATAAGAAACTCTTT. Amino acid sequence: CATWDRQGYYKKLF. The chain has TRGV8 and TRGJ1 or TRGJ2. The J gene comes from matching the DNA to germline here; TCRdb lacks it. The ends lost 0 bases at V and 4 bases at J; junction bases unmatched: 6. Germline V gives CDR1 VENAVY, CDR2 YDSYNSRV. The length of the CDR3 is 14 residues.

This clone has just a few counts. The chain employs TRGV2 and TRGJ1 or TRGJ2. No J gene was available from TCRdb, and it was assigned here by a germline match of the DNA. V gave up 0 bases and J gave up 0 bases; unmatched junction bases: 11. This CDR3 comprises 17 residues. The germline gives CDR1 EGSNGY, CDR2 YDSYNSKV. The DNA for the CDR3 is TGTGCCACCTGGGACGGGCGGCGACGGGCGAATTATTATAAGAAACTCTTT. Translation gives CATWDGRRRANYYKKLF.

V is TRGV3 and J is TRGJ1 or TRGJ2. The J gene was not available in TCRdb and was assigned here by matching the DNA to germline segments. This CDR3 comprises 11 residues. V lost 0 bases and J lost 12; bases outside the gene matches: 5. Germline V gives CDR1 VTNTFY, CDR2 YDVSTARD (reference sequence). The CDR3 DNA is TGTGCCACCTGGGACAGGCGAGCGAAACTCTTT. Protein product: CATWDRRAKLF.

In its sample, this clone was seen a few times. The V gene is TRGV8, the J gene TRGJ1 or TRGJ2. In the absence of a J gene in TCRdb, the DNA was matched to germline to assign it here. The CDR3 has 17 amino acids. V lost 0 bases to trimming and J lost 0 bases; unmatched junction nucleotides: 11. Germline V gene lookup returns CDR1 VENAVY and CDR2 YDSYNSRV. CDR3 amino acids: CATWDRHRYTNYYKKLF. Here the CDR3 DNA reads TGTGCCACCTGGGATAGGCACCGATATACGAATTATTATAAGAAACTCTTT.

A few counts support this clone. This chain links TRGV10 with TRGJ1 or TRGJ2. The J gene is not listed in TCRdb, so it was assigned here from a DNA match to germline. TRGV10 is marked as an open reading frame, function uncertain. This CDR3 is 12 amino acids long. Trimming cost V 8 bases and J 3 bases; bases outside gene matches: 5. The chain's CDR3 is CAAWTPYYKKLF. The CDR3 DNA follows: TGTGCTGCGTGGACCCCTTATTATAAGAAACTCTTT.

The chain recombines TRGV2 with TRGJP2. As TCRdb names no J gene, one was assigned here on the basis of a DNA match to germline. Germline lookup yields CDR1 EGSNGY and CDR2 YDSYNSKV. V trimming: 0 bases; J trimming: 3 bases; junction bases outside the gene matches: 10. This CDR3 comprises 17 residues. The CDR3 sequence: CATWDGCLSGSDWIKTF. The CDR3 DNA reads TGTGCCACCTGGGACGGGTGCTTATCCGGTAGTGATTGGATCAAGACGTTT.

This clone occurred a few times. J is TRGJP and V is TRGV9. TCRdb gives no J gene; it was assigned here by matching the DNA to germline. The V and J ends lost 0 bases and 5 bases, in that order; junction bases with no gene match: 4. The CDR3 is 17 amino acids. The germline gives CDR1 GITISATS, CDR2 ISYDGTV (reference sequence). Here the CDR3 DNA reads TGTGCCTTGTGGGAGGTGAAAAAAGAGTTGGGCAAAAAAATCAAGGTATTT. Encoded protein: CALWEVKKELGKKIKVF.

This clone has just one count. Additional DNA sequences in this sample encode the identical CDR3. The chain combines TRGV10 with TRGJ1 or TRGJ2. No J gene was available from TCRdb, and it was assigned here by a germline match of the DNA. TRGV10 is recorded as an ORF, its role being uncertain. This CDR3 is built from 10 residues. Germline trimming cut 8 bases from V and 12 bases from J; bases unmatched to any gene: 8. CDR3 protein: CAAWDSRKLF. CDR3 DNA sequence: TGTGCTGCGTGGGATAGCAGGAAACTCTTT.